This T cell receptor beta chain was obtained from a study of beta chain features in type 1 diabetes (dated by TCRdb to 2016 to 2019). General notes on the study: Patients and healthy donors did not differ in mean age, gender distribution, total cell number or subset yield. In the study, TCRB repertoires of sorted circulating CD4+ T cell subsets from recently diagnosed type 1 diabetes patients were compared with those of matched healthy donors. A total of roughly 98,000,000 sorted cells were examined across all samples, and a strong correlation was observed between cell number per subset and RNA yield. Regulatory and stem cell-like memory subsets were isolated from only 8 patients and about eight healthy donors, whereas naive and central memory subsets came from all 30 or so donors. Overall results and qualifications from the work: In all four CD4+ subsets, TCRB CDR3 length was moderately but significantly shorter in type 1 diabetes patients. Because cDNA rather than genomic DNA was sequenced, highly expressing activated cells could have been over-represented, although no difference in activation and CD3 levels was found between groups. Because the HLA sub-analyses included only small numbers of individuals, any influence of HLA type on TCRB rearrangement was left unresolved. Fewer insertions and more nucleotide deletions at VDJ recombination sites were observed in patients with type 1 diabetes, implying thymic rearrangement abnormalities. Naive, central memory and regulatory TCRB repertoires appeared to be more similar among patients than among healthy donors. Shorter templates might have been favored by PCR, but patient and control samples were amplified and corrected together, so both groups would have been affected equally by any skew.

The entire amount of isolated RNA was reverse transcribed using the High Capacity cDNA Reverse Transcription Kit, so the sequenced TCRB transcripts were expressed ones. Deep immunoSEQ sequencing was applied to naive, central memory and regulatory T cell samples, giving an average of roughly 3.3 million total reads per sample. After sorted cells were lysed in RLT buffer, RNA was extracted with DNase-treated RNeasy Micro or Mini kits, with the choice depending on cell number. To prevent cross-contamination, each cell subset was processed individually, whereas patient and healthy donor samples were processed jointly. TCRB sequences were amplified from cDNA with the immunoSEQ multiplex PCR, producing 87-bp fragments spanning the CDR3 region. Sequencing of the amplicons was done on the Illumina HiSeq platform. Concerning the study's data processing: Synthetic template baselines were used to correct PCR bias computationally, reads within Hamming distance 2 were collapsed, and singletons that could not be merged were discarded. By aligning reads against IMGT, V, D and J genes, CDR3 length, and insertions or deletions at six rearrangement sites were assigned. Within each subset, clonotype counts were normalized to sorted cell number, after which true diversity and Gini coefficients were computed with the tcR R package. The overlap coefficient, calculated on TCRB nucleotide sequences, was used to quantify repertoire sharing. As a proxy for the pre-selection repertoire, out-of-frame TCRB sequences from naive cells were analyzed. This is the immuneACCESS table as TCRdb keeps it, with only in-frame sequences that have V and J called. A part of the clones is gone; compared with another copy, unresolved V genes explain less than half, and the rest is unexplained. V and J calls and clone size are given by that table; D and trimming were obtained from the DNA. The sample data list hundreds of thousands of clones, and around 10% of these were observed just once. Of the sample, about 0.015% falls within the top ten clones.

The germline V gene gives CDR1 as KGHSH and CDR2 as LQKENI. There are 15 amino acids in the CDR3, from cysteine to phenylalanine inclusive. The DNA shown is the 45-base CDR3, in frame from base 1. The junction shows trimming of 3 bases on V and 7 bases on J, and the gene matches do not reach 8 bases of it. Each donor gave one peripheral blood draw, about 110 mL on average, collected into heparinised tubes. A BD FACSAria II and a panel including CD45RO, CCR7, CD25, CD127, CD95 and CD27 were used to sort naive, central memory, regulatory and stem cell-like memory CD4+ T cells. Every sorted population had a purity above 98%. Right away, PBMCs were isolated by Lymphoprep density gradient centrifugation and were stained directly, with no culture step. To minimize batch effects, samples were stained and sorted in pairs, one healthy donor with one patient per experiment. Notes on this clone: What this receptor recognizes is not known. The input lacks base qualities; no much larger clone sits a single base away.

The rearranged chain carries TRBV18 and TRBJ2-7; 11 central bases correspond to TRBD2. The receptor's source is a woman aged 25 to 39 in good health. Material for sequencing was naive CD4+ T cells from blood. What this sample's cell subset or site label stands for: true naive CD4+ T cells. The CDR3 reads CASSPSSGRPWEQYF. The bases are TGTGCCAGCTCACCTTCTAGCGGGAGGCCCTGGGAGCAGTACTTC.